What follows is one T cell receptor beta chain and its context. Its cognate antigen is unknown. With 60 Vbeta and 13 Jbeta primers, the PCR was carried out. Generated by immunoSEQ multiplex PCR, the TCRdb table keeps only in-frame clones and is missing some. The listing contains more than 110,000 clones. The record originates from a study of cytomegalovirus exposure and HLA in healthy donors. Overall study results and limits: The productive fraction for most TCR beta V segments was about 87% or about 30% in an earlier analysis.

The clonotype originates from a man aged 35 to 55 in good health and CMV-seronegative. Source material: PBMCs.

CDR3 bases: TGTGCCAGCAGCCTAGGACAGGGGAACACAGATACGCAGTATTTT. It specifies CASSLGQGNTDTQYF. The chain links TRBV7-9 to TRBJ2-3; 9 bases fit TRBD1. The V gene end was trimmed by 5 bases and the J gene end by 2 bases; junction bases not matched to a gene: 5. CDR1 and CDR2 from the germline V gene are SEHNR and FQNEAQ (reference sequence). CDR3 length: 15 amino acids.